These 31 T cell receptor beta chains originate from one sample sequenced in a study of cytomegalovirus exposure and HLA in healthy donors. This PCR relied on a set of 60 Vbeta primers and 13 Jbeta primers. The protocol was immunoSEQ multiplex PCR, while the TCRdb copy is restricted to in-frame clones and leaves out a portion. The table has tens of thousands of clones, roughly 80% seen once. Sequencing input: PBMCs. These receptors originate from a woman between 40 and 55 years old in good health and CMV-seronegative.

The V and J genes are TRBV27 and TRBJ1-5; D possibly corresponds to TRBD1 (6 bases). Deletions cut 5 bases from V and 4 bases from J, with 12 bases between. This CDR3 is built from 14 residues. Germline CDR1 and CDR2: MNHEY and SMNVEV (reference sequence). The chain's CDR3 is CASSLDRSNQPQHF. The CDR3 region has the DNA TGTGCCAGCAGTCTCGACAGGAGTAATCAGCCCCAGCATTTT.

J is TRBJ1-2 and V is TRBV4-2; 9 bases agree with TRBD1. Germline CDR1 reads LGHNA; CDR2 reads YNFKEQ. The V gene end was trimmed by 2 bases and the J gene end by 6 bases; junction bases not matched to a gene: 10. This CDR3 region has 16 residues. This chain's CDR3 is CASSQIQTGTGNGYTF. In nucleotides, the CDR3 is TGTGCCAGCAGCCAAATCCAAACCGGGACAGGGAATGGCTACACCTTC.

V gene TRBV11-3 combines with J gene TRBJ1-1, with D perhaps TRBD1 (5 bases). Deletions cut 3 bases from V and 7 bases from J, with 12 bases between. This CDR3 has 13 residues. CDR1 and CDR2 from the germline V gene are SGHNT and YENEEA. Here the CDR3 DNA reads TGTGCCAGCAGCTTGGGGCGGCTTAGTGAAGCTTTCTTT. Translated: CASSLGRLSEAFF.

The chain carries TRBV27 and TRBJ2-3, with 11 nucleotides matching TRBD1. The CDR3 has 15 amino acids. Germline-derived CDR1 and CDR2 are MNHEY and SMNVEV (reference sequence). J lost 7 bases, V lost 6 bases, and 9 bases had no gene match. The CDR3 is CASSRGTGGVYTQYF. The CDR3 DNA is TGTGCCAGCAGCCGAGGGACAGGGGGTGTATATACGCAGTATTTT.

As DNA, the CDR3 is TGTGCCAGTAGGCTAGCGGGGTCCACCGGGGAGCTGTTTTTT. Encoded protein: CASRLAGSTGELFF. The J gene is TRBJ2-2, the V gene TRBV19, with 9 bases that match TRBD2. This CDR3 region has 14 residues. The junction had 3 bases not matched to a gene; V was cut back by 6 bases and J by 4 bases. CDR1 is LNHDA, CDR2 SQIVND, per germline (reference sequence).

The chain joins TRBV7-8 to TRBJ1-2; D not resolved. Germline V CDR1 and CDR2: SGHVS, FQNEAQ. This CDR3 comprises 15 residues. Deletions cut 2 bases from V and 7 bases from J, with 17 bases between. CDR3 sequence: CASSLWAPRNGGYTF. The CDR3 DNA follows: TGTGCCAGCAGCTTATGGGCCCCCCGAAATGGTGGCTACACCTTC.

The V call is TRBV19, the J call TRBJ1-3; 9 positions agree with TRBD1. This CDR3 region has 17 residues. J gave up 1 base and V 5 bases, and 9 bases lay outside the gene matches. CDR1 LNHDA and CDR2 SQIVND come from the germline V gene (reference sequence). The CDR3 protein is CASSDYGQGRSGNTIYF. CDR3 bases: TGTGCCAGTAGTGACTACGGACAGGGGCGGTCTGGAAACACCATATATTTT.

This chain links TRBV6-5 with TRBJ2-1; D is ambiguous. This CDR3 is built from 15 residues. The V end was cut by 0 bases, the J end by 0 bases, with 6 bases between. Looked up from germline, CDR1 is MNHEY and CDR2 is SVGAGI. The CDR3 loop reads CASSYSSSSYNEQFF. The CDR3 DNA reads as TGTGCCAGCAGTTACTCGTCTAGCTCCTACAATGAGCAGTTCTTC.

The chain carries TRBV28 and TRBJ2-6; tentatively, D is TRBD2 (6 bases). Trimming cost V 6 bases and J 0 bases, with 15 bases left between them. CDR1 is MDHEN and CDR2 is SYDVKM in the germline V gene. The CDR3 is 17 residues long. The CDR3 DNA sequence: TGTGCCAGCAGCGGAGGGACTGGAAGCTCTGGGGCCAACGTCCTGACTTTC. It specifies CASSGGTGSSGANVLTF. The whole variable domain, filled in from reference TRBV28 and TRBJ2-6, reads DVKVTQSSRYLVKRTGEKVFLECVQDMDHENMFWYRQDPGLGLRLIYFSYDVKMKEKGDIPEGYSVSREKKERFSLILESASTNQTSMYLCASSGGTGSSGANVLTFGAGSRLTVL.

The chain joins TRBV6-5 to TRBJ1-1; D remains unclear. The CDR3 is made up of 11 amino acids. V was pared by 8 bases and J by 8 bases, with 12 bases between. Germline loops: CDR1 MNHEY, CDR2 SVGAGI. The CDR3 here is CASVNGEEAFF. The CDR3 DNA is TGTGCCAGCGTCAACGGAGAAGAAGCTTTCTTT.

The chain couples TRBV15 to TRBJ2-1, with D possibly being TRBD1 (6 bases). Germline V CDR1 and CDR2: LNHNV, YYDKDF (reference sequence). Deletions cut 0 bases from V and 7 bases from J, with 10 bases between. The CDR3 loop spans 14 amino acids. The CDR3 protein is CATSRDRGGNEQFF. DNA of the CDR3: TGTGCCACCAGCAGAGACAGGGGTGGGAATGAGCAGTTCTTC.

The V gene is TRBV7-2, the J gene TRBJ1-1; D ambiguous. This CDR3 is 13 amino acids long. CDR1 SGHTA and CDR2 FQGNSA come from the germline V gene. Trimming took off 3 bases at V and 1 base at J, with 6 bases between the two ends. The CDR3 is CASSFSPNTEAFF. CDR3 in DNA: TGTGCCAGCAGCTTTTCTCCGAACACTGAAGCTTTCTTT.

V usage is TRBV19 and J usage is TRBJ1-2; 7 bases agree with TRBD1. With V trimmed by 3 bases and J by 2 bases, 9 bases remained unmatched. The germline V gene has CDR1 LNHDA and CDR2 SQIVND (reference sequence). The CDR3 contains 16 residues. This CDR3 is CASSIPLTGRNYGYTF. As DNA, the CDR3 is TGTGCCAGTAGTATCCCCTTGACAGGGAGGAACTATGGCTACACCTTC.

The chain uses TRBV2 and TRBJ1-1; D is unclear. The CDR3 covers 13 residues. Germline CDR1 reads SNHLY; CDR2 reads FYNNEI. V lost 7 bases and J 7 bases, leaving 16 bases between the germline ends. Here the CDR3 DNA reads TGTGCCAGCAATAGTAACAGAGCATATGAAGCTTTCTTT. Translated: CASNSNRAYEAFF.

J is TRBJ1-5 and V is TRBV19; 7 bases agree with TRBD1. Per the germline V gene, CDR1 is LNHDA and CDR2 is SQIVND (reference sequence). The CDR3 length is 15 residues. The V gene end was trimmed by 0 bases and the J gene end by 5 bases; junction bases not matched to a gene: 4. CDR3 region: CASSIETGRDQPQHF. The CDR3 DNA is TGTGCCAGTAGTATAGAGACAGGGCGGGATCAGCCCCAGCATTTT.

In this sample, this clone turned up a few times. J is TRBJ1-1 and V is TRBV5-6; 8 bases map to TRBD1. Germline V gene data show CDR1 as SGHDT and CDR2 as YYEEEE. The CDR3 loop spans 15 amino acids. V gave up 4 bases and J gave up 3 bases; unmatched junction bases: 8. In DNA form, the CDR3 reads TGTGCCAGCAGCGCGTCGACACAGGGGGACACTGAAGCTTTCTTT. This codes for CASSASTQGDTEAFF.

J is TRBJ2-7 and V is TRBV7-9, with D maybe TRBD1 (6 bases). V lost 8 bases, J lost 2 bases, and 10 bases lay in between. The CDR3 has 12 amino acids. The germline gives CDR1 SEHNR, CDR2 FQNEAQ (reference sequence). CDR3 nucleotide sequence: TGTGCCAGCGGCCGGGACACCTACGAGCAGTACGTC. Amino acids: CASGRDTYEQYV.

The V and J genes are TRBV27 and TRBJ1-5; D perhaps matches TRBD1 (5 bases). The CDR3 sequence is 15 residues long. CDR1 MNHEY and CDR2 SMNVEV come from the germline V gene (reference sequence). V lost 3 bases, J lost 3 bases, and 12 bases lay in between. The CDR3 region has the DNA TGTGCCAGCAGTTTGGGTGGGGGGGTCAATCAGCCCCAGCATTTT. Protein product: CASSLGGGVNQPQHF.

This rearrangement joins TRBV7-9 to TRBJ1-1; tentative D call: TRBD1 (6 bases). The length of the CDR3 is 18 residues. Germline CDR1 is SEHNR and CDR2 is FQNEAQ (reference sequence). V was trimmed by 6 bases and J by 2 bases, leaving 25 bases between them. CDR3 DNA: TGTGCCAGCAGAAGCTTTGAGGGGACGGGGGGGCTTAACACTGAAGCTTTCTTT. Its translation: CASRSFEGTGGLNTEAFF.

The V call is TRBV20-1, the J call TRBJ1-4; weak D call: TRBD1 (5 bases). V was cut by 3 bases and J by 12 bases, with 11 bases left in between. CDR1 and CDR2 from the germline V gene are DFQATT and SNEGSKA (reference sequence). This CDR3 is built from 11 residues. DNA of the CDR3: TGCAGTGCTAGTTTAAGGGGTGAACTGTTTTTT. Translated: CSASLRGELFF.

V gene TRBV6-6 combines with J gene TRBJ1-2; the D gene is possibly TRBD1 (6 bases). This CDR3 comprises 11 residues. Germline V gene lookup returns CDR1 MNHNY and CDR2 SVGAGI (reference sequence). Trimming cost V 6 bases and J 8 bases, with 10 bases left between them. Here the CDR3 reads CASRRQEGYTF. CDR3 nucleotides: TGTGCCAGCAGGAGACAGGAGGGCTACACCTTC.

The chain links TRBV27 to TRBJ1-6, with D unclear. The CDR3 runs to 15 residues. The germline V gene encodes CDR1 MNHEY and CDR2 SMNVEV (reference sequence). The ends were cut back, 8 bases at V and 0 bases at J, with 11 bases in the middle. CDR3 nucleotides: TGTGCCAGCCAGCCCGGGAGCTCCTATAATTCACCCCTCCACTTT. Encoded protein: CASQPGSSYNSPLHF.

The chain carries TRBV21-1 and TRBJ2-6; the DNA was not used to check the table's D call, TRBD1. TRBV21-1 is flagged as a pseudogene. The CDR3 consists of 18 residues. The CDR3: CASSKGHETGSGANVLTF. The CDR3 DNA follows: TGTGCCAGCAGCAAGGGACATGAGACCGGGTCTGGGGCCAACGTCCTGACTTTC.

The genes are TRBV28 and TRBJ2-7; 7 bases fit TRBD1. This CDR3 region has 14 residues. Germline V gene lookup returns CDR1 MDHEN and CDR2 SYDVKM. V shed 3 bases, J shed 2 bases, and the junction held 4 bases outside the gene matches. The CDR3 sequence is CASSFSDRAYEQYV. CDR3 coding DNA: TGTGCCAGCAGTTTTAGCGACAGGGCCTACGAGCAGTACGTC.

The chain has TRBV7-2 and TRBJ2-5; D is ambiguous. V was cut by 4 bases and J by 4 bases, with 16 bases left in between. CDR3 length: 15 residues. Looked up from germline, CDR1 is SGHTA and CDR2 is FQGNSA. For the CDR3, the DNA is TGTGCCAGCAGCTCGATAGGTGGGCCTGGAGAGACCCAGTACTTC. Translation gives CASSSIGGPGETQYF.

V gene TRBV5-1 combines with J gene TRBJ1-1, with D possibly being TRBD1 (6 bases). Trimming shortened V by 1 base and J by 4 bases, and 11 bases separated the two germline ends. Germline V gives CDR1 SGHRS, CDR2 YFSETQ. The CDR3 is 14 amino acids. CDR3 region: CASSLQGFGTEAFF. The CDR3 DNA reads TGCGCCAGCAGCTTGCAGGGGTTCGGCACTGAAGCTTTCTTT. The full variable domain, completed using reference TRBV5-1 and TRBJ1-1, is KAGVTQTPRYLIKTRGQQVTLSCSPISGHRSVSWYQQTPGQGLQFLFEYFSETQRNKGNFPGRFSGRQFSNSRSEMNVSTLELGDSALYLCASSLQGFGTEAFFGQGTRLTVV.

CDR3: CASSGTGGVGEKFF. For the CDR3, the DNA is TGTGCCAGCAGTGGGACAGGGGGGGTAGGGGAGAAGTTCTTC. The chain joins TRBV9 to TRBJ2-1; 11 bases match TRBD1. The length of the CDR3 is 14 residues. J was trimmed by 14 bases and V by 5 bases; bases with no gene match: 12. Germline values: CDR1 SGDLS, CDR2 YYNGEE.

This clone showed up just once. V and J are TRBV6-5 and TRBJ2-7; 7 bases match TRBD1. Germline CDR1 MNHEY, CDR2 SVGAGI. CDR3 length: 12 residues. Germline trimming cut 4 bases from V and 9 bases from J; bases unmatched to any gene: 6. CDR3 coding DNA: TGTGCCAGCAGTTCTCCGACAGGGAGGCAGTACTTC. Its translation is CASSSPTGRQYF.

The chain has TRBV5-6 and TRBJ1-4; D perhaps matches TRBD1 (5 bases). This CDR3 has 13 residues. Germline lookup yields CDR1 SGHDT and CDR2 YYEEEE. Trimming took off 1 base at V and 8 bases at J, with 9 bases between the two ends. CDR3 in amino acids: CASSLWGGEKLFF. The CDR3 DNA follows: TGTGCCAGCAGCTTGTGGGGGGGGGAAAAACTGTTTTTT.

V usage is TRBV5-1 and J usage is TRBJ2-5; D gene uncertain. CDR3 size: 13 residues. V was clipped by 1 base and J by 2 bases, with 6 bases between them. Germline V gene sequence: CDR1 SGHRS, CDR2 YFSETQ. CDR3 in amino acids: CASSLSVQETQYF. The CDR3 region has the DNA TGCGCCAGCAGCTTGTCTGTTCAAGAGACCCAGTACTTC.

This clone was observed a handful of times. This chain's CDR3 is CASSPDRGNSPLHF. As DNA, the CDR3 is TGTGCCAGCAGCCCAGACAGGGGCAATTCACCCCTCCACTTT. V is TRBV9 and J is TRBJ1-6; 8 nucleotides agree with TRBD1. CDR3 size: 14 residues. Germline V gives CDR1 SGDLS, CDR2 YYNGEE. V lost 4 bases to trimming and J lost 7 bases; unmatched junction nucleotides: 4.